The 25 T cell receptor beta chains below were found in one sample sequenced in a study of OX40 agonist ivuxolimab in advanced cancers. The data were produced by immunoSEQ multiplex PCR, yet TCRdb's version contains in-frame clones alone and is incomplete. This table has 50,000 to 55,000 clones, about 81% appearing once. Sequencing used CD4+ or CD8+ T cells sorted from blood, obtained in a trial of the OX40 agonist ivuxolimab. Receptor source: an adult with an advanced solid tumor such as melanoma, head and neck, liver or kidney cancer.

CDR3 DNA sequence: TGTGCCAGCAGCTCGGGGCAGGGGAGGGGAGCTAACTATGGCTACACCTTC. This codes for CASSSGQGRGANYGYTF. V and J are TRBV28 and TRBJ1-2; tentatively, D is TRBD1 (6 bases). Germline CDR1 MDHEN, CDR2 SYDVKM. Between the trimmed V and J ends, which lost 6 bases and 0 bases, there was a span of 20 bases. CDR3 length: 17 amino acids.

This clone was counted a few times. This chain links TRBV7-2 with TRBJ1-5; 7 nucleotides line up with TRBD1. This CDR3 spans 15 amino acids. With V trimmed by 2 bases and J by 3 bases, 4 bases remained unmatched. CDR1 is SGHTA, CDR2 FQGNSA, per germline. The CDR3 sequence: CASSLPGTDNQPQHF. The CDR3 nucleotides are TGTGCCAGCAGCTTACCCGGGACAGACAATCAGCCCCAGCATTTT.

This clone has only a few counts. The sample contains more than one DNA sequence encoding this CDR3. The V gene is TRBV7-8, the J gene TRBJ1-6; 10 positions match TRBD1. The CDR3 totals 17 residues. J lost 1 base, V lost 5 bases, and 5 bases had no gene match. CDR1 is SGHVS and CDR2 is FQNEAQ in the germline V gene. The chain's CDR3 is CASSPRTGGSYNSPLHF. The CDR3 DNA sequence: TGTGCCAGCAGCCCGCGGACAGGGGGGTCCTATAATTCACCCCTCCACTTT.

The chain joins TRBV5-1 to TRBJ2-3; no clear D gene. Trimming left V 3 bases short and J 5 bases short, with 13 bases between. The CDR3 runs to 14 residues. Germline CDR1 is SGHRS and CDR2 is YFSETQ. The CDR3 spells CASSSIGVIDTQYF. Written as DNA, the CDR3 is TGCGCCAGCAGCTCGATTGGGGTCATAGATACGCAGTATTTT.

The chain carries TRBV9 and TRBJ1-3; 10 bases match TRBD1. V dropped 3 bases and J dropped 3; count of bases not matched to a gene: 9. The CDR3 has 17 residues. From germline, CDR1 is SGDLS and CDR2 YYNGEE. Here the CDR3 DNA reads TGTGCCAGCAGCGCCGGGACAGGGGCTCTTTATGGAAACACCATATATTTT. Translating it yields CASSAGTGALYGNTIYF.

As DNA, the CDR3 is TGTGCCAGCAGCTCGGGACAGGGTTACAATGAGCAGTTCTTC. Protein sequence: CASSSGQGYNEQFF. The J gene is TRBJ2-1, the V gene TRBV7-3; TRBD1 agrees at 9 bases. V shed 4 bases and J 4 bases; nucleotides not matched to a gene: 2. CDR3 length equals 14 residues. Germline V gene sequence: CDR1 SGHTA, CDR2 FQGTGA.

This chain connects TRBV5-8 to TRBJ2-5, with D perhaps matching TRBD1 or TRBD2 (5 bases each). The CDR3 extends over 15 amino acids. With 2 bases removed from V and 0 bases from J, the gap between germline ends came to 11 bases. Germline CDR1 and CDR2: SGHTS and YDEGEE. CDR3 nucleotides: TGTGCCAGCAGCTTTGCCCGGGGCAACCAAGAGACCCAGTACTTC. Protein: CASSFARGNQETQYF.

This chain links TRBV6-1 with TRBJ1-1; D is possibly TRBD1 (5 bases). The CDR3 has 15 amino acids. V lost 1 base to trimming and J lost 2 bases, with 11 bases between them. The germline V gene encodes CDR1 MNHNS and CDR2 SASEGT. The chain's CDR3 is CASSEVRGVNTEAFF. CDR3 coding DNA: TGTGCCAGCAGTGAAGTAAGAGGGGTAAACACTGAAGCTTTCTTT.

This chain joins TRBV6-1 and TRBJ2-5; unclear D gene. V was trimmed by 6 bases and J by 9 bases, leaving 11 bases between them. CDR3 length: 11 residues. The germline V gene encodes CDR1 MNHNS and CDR2 SASEGT. The chain's CDR3 is CASSYSRAQYF. CDR3 nucleotide sequence: TGTGCCAGCAGCTACTCACGGGCCCAGTACTTC.

J is TRBJ2-5 and V is TRBV5-1, with unresolved D. Germline CDR1 SGHRS, CDR2 YFSETQ. This CDR3 has 13 amino acids. Trimming shortened V by 2 bases and J by 1 base, and 6 bases separated the two germline ends. CDR3 nucleotides: TGCGCCAGCAGCTTAAGGGCCCAAGAGACCCAGTACTTC. It yields the protein CASSLRAQETQYF.

V and J are TRBV5-1 and TRBJ2-6; D is undetermined. The germline V gene encodes CDR1 SGHRS and CDR2 YFSETQ. V lost 0 bases and J 0 bases, leaving 1 base between the germline ends. CDR3 length: 14 amino acids. The CDR3 DNA reads as TGCGCCAGCAGCTTGGACTCTGGGGCCAACGTCCTGACTTTC. Its translation: CASSLDSGANVLTF.

This clone appeared once. This chain uses TRBV12-5 with TRBJ2-1; the D gene could be TRBD1 or TRBD2 (5 bases each). Germline CDR1 reads LGHNT; CDR2 reads FRNRAP. CDR3 length: 13 amino acids. Trimming cost V 3 bases and J 7 bases, with 10 bases left between them. The CDR3 region is CASGLEGWNEQFF. The CDR3 coding sequence is TGTGCTAGTGGTTTAGAGGGGTGGAATGAGCAGTTCTTC. The whole variable domain, filled in from reference TRBV12-5 and TRBJ2-1, reads DARVTQTPRHKVTEMGQEVTMRCQPILGHNTVFWYRQTMMQGLELLAYFRNRAPLDDSGMPKDRFSAEMPDATLATLKIQPSEPRDSAVYFCASGLEGWNEQFFGPGTRLTVL.

The chain recombines TRBV7-9 with TRBJ2-7, with D perhaps TRBD2 (6 bases). Germline-derived CDR1 and CDR2 are SEHNR and FQNEAQ (reference sequence). Trimming removed 0 bases from V and 5 bases from J, with 14 bases in between. The CDR3 is 15 amino acids. CDR3 in amino acids: CASSLADGGRHEQYF. The CDR3 DNA follows: TGTGCCAGCAGCTTAGCGGATGGGGGGAGACACGAGCAGTACTTC.

V is TRBV5-1 and J is TRBJ1-4; 8 positions match TRBD1. CDR3 length equals 16 residues. The germline CDR1 and CDR2 sequences are SGHRS and YFSETQ. The V gene end was trimmed by 0 bases and the J gene end by 4 bases; junction bases not matched to a gene: 5. The CDR3 is CASSLGPGQGNEKLFF. The CDR3 nucleotides read TGCGCCAGCAGCTTGGGGCCCGGACAGGGTAATGAAAAACTGTTTTTT.

This rearrangement joins TRBV5-4 to TRBJ2-2, with 9 bases aligning to TRBD1. CDR3 length: 17 amino acids. V was clipped by 5 bases and J by 5 bases; unmatched bases: 13. Germline values: CDR1 SGHNT, CDR2 YYREEE (reference sequence). The chain's CDR3 is CASSPQQGASVTGELFF. The CDR3 DNA sequence: TGTGCCAGCAGTCCCCAACAGGGGGCGTCGGTTACCGGGGAGCTGTTTTTT.

The chain links TRBV7-3 to TRBJ1-3; tentatively, D is TRBD1 (5 bases). Germline V gives CDR1 SGHTA, CDR2 FQGTGA. Deletions cut 11 bases from V and 2 bases from J, with 16 bases between. This CDR3 spans 14 amino acids. The CDR3 sequence: CAPGQGTAGNTIYF. The CDR3 coding sequence is TGTGCCCCGGGGCAGGGAACCGCTGGAAACACCATATATTTT.

The chain combines TRBV19 with TRBJ2-3; D is possibly TRBD1 (5 bases). V dropped 1 base and J dropped 0 bases, with 11 bases sitting between them. CDR1 is LNHDA and CDR2 is SQIVND in the germline V gene (reference sequence). This CDR3 has 16 residues. For the CDR3, the DNA is TGTGCCAGTAGTATAGGGTCAGGGCAAAGCACAGATACGCAGTATTTT. Residues: CASSIGSGQSTDTQYF.

J is TRBJ1-5 and V is TRBV12-5, with unresolved D. The V gene's germline CDR1 is LGHNT and CDR2 FRNRAP. The CDR3 has 13 amino acids. Trimming pared 3 bases from V and 3 bases from J, leaving 6 bases between. CDR3 sequence: CASGLTANQPQHF. CDR3 DNA sequence: TGTGCTAGTGGTTTAACCGCCAATCAGCCCCAGCATTTT. The full variable domain, rest sourced from reference TRBV12-5 and TRBJ1-5, is DARVTQTPRHKVTEMGQEVTMRCQPILGHNTVFWYRQTMMQGLELLAYFRNRAPLDDSGMPKDRFSAEMPDATLATLKIQPSEPRDSAVYFCASGLTANQPQHFGDGTRLSIL.

The CDR3 sequence: CASSGGTGGSRTEAFF. CDR3 nucleotides: TGTGCCAGCAGCGGTGGAACAGGGGGCTCGCGGACTGAAGCTTTCTTT. The J gene is TRBJ1-1, the V gene TRBV11-3, with TRBD1 identical over 9 bases. This CDR3 is built from 16 residues. With V trimmed by 5 bases and J by 5 bases, 12 bases remained unmatched. CDR1 and CDR2 (germline): SGHNT, YENEEA.

This chain links TRBV6-1 with TRBJ2-5, with D perhaps matching TRBD1 (5 bases). This CDR3 has 14 amino acids. Germline-derived CDR1 and CDR2 are MNHNS and SASEGT. V was cut by 7 bases and J by 2 bases, with 14 bases left in between. The CDR3 sequence is CASKKGVEQETQYF. DNA of the CDR3: TGTGCCAGCAAAAAAGGGGTGGAACAAGAGACCCAGTACTTC.

The rearrangement links TRBV28 to TRBJ1-2, with D uncertain. There are 14 residues in the CDR3. The germline V and J ends were trimmed by 6 bases and 3 bases, with 14 bases remaining between them. The germline CDR1 and CDR2 sequences are MDHEN and SYDVKM. CDR3 coding DNA: TGTGCCAGCAGGGTACCGGGTCTGGACTATGGCTACACCTTC. This sequence encodes CASRVPGLDYGYTF.

This chain uses TRBV5-1 with TRBJ2-3, with D unclear. The germline V gene has CDR1 SGHRS and CDR2 YFSETQ. The CDR3 extends over 13 amino acids. The V and J ends lost 0 bases and 2 bases respectively, with 4 bases between them. The CDR3 loop is CASSLGLTDTQYF. CDR3 sequence (DNA): TGCGCCAGCAGCTTGGGTCTCACAGATACGCAGTATTTT.

V is TRBV6-1 and J is TRBJ2-7; D is tentatively TRBD1 or TRBD2 (5 bases each). The CDR3 loop spans 14 amino acids. Germline lookup yields CDR1 MNHNS and CDR2 SASEGT. Trimming cost V 4 bases and J 3 bases, with 13 bases left between them. The CDR3 here is CASSARGRSYEQYF. CDR3 coding DNA: TGTGCCAGCAGTGCCCGGGGACGGAGCTACGAGCAGTACTTC.

This sequence joins TRBV5-4 and TRBJ2-7, with 10 bases matching TRBD1. Losses at the gene ends were 4 bases for V and 5 bases for J; bases not matched to a gene: 6. The germline CDR1 and CDR2 sequences are SGHNT and YYREEE (reference sequence). CDR3 length equals 14 residues. CDR3 amino acids: CASSMTGGNHEQYF. CDR3 sequence (DNA): TGTGCCAGCAGCATGACAGGGGGCAACCACGAGCAGTACTTC.

V gene TRBV9 combines with J gene TRBJ2-2; TRBD2 aligns across 10 bases. The V segment lost 4 bases and the J segment 5 bases; nucleotides outside the gene matches: 8. The germline V gene has CDR1 SGDLS and CDR2 YYNGEE. The CDR3 has 16 amino acids. CDR3: CASSPPLSGGTGELFF. CDR3 in DNA: TGTGCCAGCAGCCCCCCTCTTAGCGGGGGGACCGGGGAGCTGTTTTTT. The whole variable domain, remainder taken from reference TRBV9 and TRBJ2-2, is DSGVTQTPKHLITATGQRVTLRCSPRSGDLSVYWYQQSLDQGLQFLIQYYNGEERAKGNILERFSAQQFPDLHSELNLSSLELGDSALYFCASSPPLSGGTGELFFGEGSRLTVL.